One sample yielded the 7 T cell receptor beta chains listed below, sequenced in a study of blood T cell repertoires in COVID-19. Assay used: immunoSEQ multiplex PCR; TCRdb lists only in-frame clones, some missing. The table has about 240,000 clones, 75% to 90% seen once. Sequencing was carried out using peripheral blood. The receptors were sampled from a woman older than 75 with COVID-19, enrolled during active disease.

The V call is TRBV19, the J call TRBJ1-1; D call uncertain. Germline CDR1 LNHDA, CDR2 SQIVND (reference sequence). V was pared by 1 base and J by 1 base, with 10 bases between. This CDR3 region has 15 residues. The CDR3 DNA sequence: TGTGCCAGTAGTATAGCCGGTGGTTGGAACACTGAAGCTTTCTTT. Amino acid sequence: CASSIAGGWNTEAFF.

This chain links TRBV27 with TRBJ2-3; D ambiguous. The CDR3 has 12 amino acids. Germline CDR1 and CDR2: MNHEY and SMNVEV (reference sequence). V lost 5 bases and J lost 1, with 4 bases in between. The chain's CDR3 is CASSPGTDTQYF. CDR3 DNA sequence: TGTGCCAGCAGTCCCGGCACAGATACGCAGTATTTT.

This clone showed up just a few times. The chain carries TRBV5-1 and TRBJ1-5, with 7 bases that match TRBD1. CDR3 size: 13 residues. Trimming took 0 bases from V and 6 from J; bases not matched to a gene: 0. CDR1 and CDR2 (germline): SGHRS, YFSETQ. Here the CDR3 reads CASSLGTGQPQHF. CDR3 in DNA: TGCGCCAGCAGCTTGGGGACAGGTCAGCCCCAGCATTTT.

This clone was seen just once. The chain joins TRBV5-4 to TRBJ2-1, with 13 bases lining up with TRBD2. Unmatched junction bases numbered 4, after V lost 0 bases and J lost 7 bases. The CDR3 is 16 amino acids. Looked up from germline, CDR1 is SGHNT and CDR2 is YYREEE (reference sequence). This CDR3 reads CASSLGGLAGENEQFF. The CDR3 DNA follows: TGTGCCAGCAGCTTGGGCGGACTAGCGGGAGAAAATGAGCAGTTCTTC. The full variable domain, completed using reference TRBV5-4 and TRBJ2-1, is ETGVTQSPTHLIKTRGQQVTLRCSSQSGHNTVSWYQQALGQGPQFIFQYYREEENGRGNFPPRFSGLQFPNYSSELNVNALELDDSALYLCASSLGGLAGENEQFFGPGTRLTVL.

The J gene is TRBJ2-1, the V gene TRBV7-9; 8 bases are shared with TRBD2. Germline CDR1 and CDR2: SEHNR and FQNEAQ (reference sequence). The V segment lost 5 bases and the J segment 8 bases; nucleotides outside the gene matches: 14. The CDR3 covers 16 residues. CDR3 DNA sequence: TGTGCCAGCAGCCCAGGGCGCGGGGGGTATGTCGATGAGCAGTTCTTC. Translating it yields CASSPGRGGYVDEQFF.

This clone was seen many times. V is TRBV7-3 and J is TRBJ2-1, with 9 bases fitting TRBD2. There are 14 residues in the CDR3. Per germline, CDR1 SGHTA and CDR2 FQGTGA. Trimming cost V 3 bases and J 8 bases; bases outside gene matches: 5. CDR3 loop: CASSFGTSSYEQFF. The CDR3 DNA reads TGTGCCAGCAGCTTCGGGACTAGCTCATATGAGCAGTTCTTC.

CDR3 bases: TGTGCCAGCAGTTATCAGTCAGGGACAATTCCAACTGAAGCTTTCTTT. It translates to CASSYQSGTIPTEAFF. This rearrangement joins TRBV6-2 or TRBV6-3 to TRBJ1-1; TRBD1 might be the D (6 bases). V was clipped by 3 bases and J by 5 bases, with 19 bases between them. CDR1 and CDR2 (germline): MNHEY, SVGEGT. This CDR3 comprises 16 residues.